A single sample is the source of the 27 T cell receptor beta chains below, sequenced in a study of blood T cell repertoires in COVID-19. The assay was immunoSEQ multiplex PCR, and TCRdb's table has in-frame clones only and misses some. The sample has about 270,000 clones; about 80% are singletons. The sample consisted of peripheral blood. These receptors all stem from a human donor in a cohort sampled during active COVID-19.

This chain uses TRBV19 with TRBJ2-5, with 10 bases identical to TRBD2. With 3 bases clipped from V and 5 bases from J, the junction kept 6 bases outside the gene matches. Germline loops: CDR1 LNHDA, CDR2 SQIVND (reference sequence). The CDR3 has 15 amino acids. The CDR3 nucleotides are TGTGCCAGTAGTATTAAGCGGGGGGGCTCGGAGACCCAGTACTTC. Its protein product is CASSIKRGGSETQYF.

This sequence joins TRBV27 and TRBJ1-2; 10 bases fit TRBD1. With 4 bases clipped from V and 7 bases from J, the junction kept 6 bases outside the gene matches. Germline CDR1 MNHEY, CDR2 SMNVEV (reference sequence). This CDR3 comprises 14 residues. DNA of the CDR3: TGTGCCAGCAGTTCCCTGACAGGGGGCGCTGGCTACACCTTC. This codes for CASSSLTGGAGYTF.

The chain couples TRBV5-5 to TRBJ2-2, with 9 nucleotides matching TRBD1. Germline V gives CDR1 SGHKS, CDR2 YYEKEE (reference sequence). Germline trimming cut 0 bases from V and 6 bases from J; bases unmatched to any gene: 6. The CDR3 has 16 residues. The CDR3 nucleotides are TGTGCCAGCAGCTTGGAATACAGGGGGCGGGCCGGGGAGCTGTTTTTT. The encoded protein is CASSLEYRGRAGELFF.

V gene TRBV25-1 combines with J gene TRBJ1-1; D possibly corresponds to TRBD1 (6 bases). CDR3 length: 15 amino acids. Trimming cost V 3 bases and J 5 bases, with 16 bases left between them. Per the germline V gene, CDR1 is MGHDK and CDR2 is SYGVNS. This CDR3 is CASSDRTVYSTEAFF. CDR3 DNA sequence: TGTGCCAGCAGTGACCGGACAGTTTATTCGACTGAAGCTTTCTTT.

This clone was seen a handful of times. CDR3 nucleotides: TGTGCCATCAGACTTAGCGGGGGGGCCAACGAGCAGTACTTC. This translates into CAIRLSGGANEQYF. The chain uses TRBV10-3 and TRBJ2-7; 11 bases are shared with TRBD2. Per germline, CDR1 ENHRY and CDR2 SYGVKD. This CDR3 has 14 amino acids. The V segment lost 6 bases and the J segment 5 bases; nucleotides outside the gene matches: 6.

The chain combines TRBV19 with TRBJ1-5; D possibly corresponds to TRBD1 (6 bases). The CDR3 consists of 14 residues. The V gene lost 7 bases and the J gene lost 2 bases, with 12 bases spanning the gap. The germline gives CDR1 LNHDA, CDR2 SQIVND (reference sequence). The chain's CDR3 is CASKFNRGNQPQHF. The CDR3 bases are TGTGCCAGTAAGTTCAACAGGGGCAATCAGCCCCAGCATTTT.

V is TRBV23-1 and J is TRBJ2-5; 7 nucleotides match TRBD1. TRBV23-1 is an open reading frame whose function is uncertain. There are 19 residues in the CDR3. The ends lost 7 bases at V and 2 bases at J; junction bases unmatched: 22. The CDR3 DNA reads TGCGCCAGCACCGCATCACCCCTCCCGGACAGGTCGTATCAAGAGACCCAGTACTTC. It translates to CASTASPLPDRSYQETQYF.

This rearrangement joins TRBV5-1 to TRBJ1-3; no reliable D call. Germline V gives CDR1 SGHRS, CDR2 YFSETQ. Trimming stripped 1 base from V and 0 bases from J, with 8 bases between. The CDR3 contains 15 residues. Here the CDR3 reads CASSLQFSSGNTIYF. The CDR3 coding sequence is TGCGCCAGCAGCTTGCAGTTTTCCTCTGGAAACACCATATATTTT.

The rearrangement uses TRBV18 and TRBJ2-3; perhaps TRBD2 as D (5 bases). The V gene's germline CDR1 is KGHSH and CDR2 LQKENI. V lost 5 bases, J lost 6 bases, and 15 bases lay in between. The CDR3 is 14 residues long. In nucleotides, the CDR3 is TGTGCCAGCTCATCGACTGGGAGTACGGATACGCAGTATTTT. Translation: CASSSTGSTDTQYF.

The rearrangement joins TRBV10-3 to TRBJ1-1, with a weak D call TRBD1 (5 bases). Trimming took 6 bases from V and 5 from J, leaving 7 bases between them. Germline assignment: CDR1 ENHRY and CDR2 SYGVKD. The CDR3 spans 11 residues. The CDR3 loop reads CAIRSGTEAFF. As DNA, the CDR3 is TGTGCCATCAGATCAGGGACTGAAGCTTTCTTT.

This chain links TRBV7-8 with TRBJ1-2, with no clear D. The germline V gene encodes CDR1 SGHVS and CDR2 FQNEAQ. Trimming cost V 5 bases and J 6 bases, with 16 bases left between them. This CDR3 comprises 14 residues. DNA of the CDR3: TGTGCCAGCAGCGTCACAGCTACTCTCAATGGCTACACCTTC. This gives the protein CASSVTATLNGYTF.

The gene calls are TRBV6-1 and TRBJ2-1; the D gene is possibly TRBD2 (6 bases). Germline V gives CDR1 MNHNS, CDR2 SASEGT. CDR3 size: 16 residues. Trimming removed 4 bases at V and 4 bases at J, with 17 bases between. CDR3 bases: TGTGCCAGCAGTGTAAGAACGGGAGTTTGGTACAATGAGCAGTTCTTC. It specifies CASSVRTGVWYNEQFF.

This clone was picked up one time. V usage is TRBV3-1 (or the pseudogene TRBV3-2) and J usage is TRBJ2-7, with TRBD2 matching over 9 bases. V was clipped by 1 base and J by 2 bases; unmatched bases: 15. The CDR3 is 19 amino acids. The germline V gene encodes CDR1 LGHDT and CDR2 YNNKEL (reference sequence). CDR3 region: CASSQGFWREGSRPYEQYF. CDR3 coding DNA: TGTGCCAGCAGCCAAGGGTTCTGGCGGGAGGGCTCCCGACCCTACGAGCAGTACTTC.

This clone appeared a single time. The chain carries TRBV6-4 and TRBJ2-1; D is undetermined. This CDR3 comprises 13 residues. In germline, CDR1 is MRHNA, CDR2 SNTAGT. V lost 1 base and J lost 10, with 11 bases in between. The CDR3: CASSDLTSKEQFF. CDR3 DNA: TGTGCCAGCAGTGACTTAACCTCTAAGGAGCAGTTCTTC.

This clone was seen ten or more times. The chain recombines TRBV6-5 with TRBJ1-6, with a possible D match to TRBD1 (5 bases). Looked up from germline, CDR1 is MNHEY and CDR2 is SVGAGI. The CDR3 is made up of 15 amino acids. V lost 7 bases to trimming and J lost 3 bases, with 13 bases between them. The CDR3 protein is CASTNLGLYNSPLHF. CDR3 bases: TGTGCCAGCACGAACTTGGGGCTCTATAATTCACCCCTCCACTTT.

The chain couples TRBV19 to TRBJ1-2; 8 bases map to TRBD1. Per germline, CDR1 LNHDA and CDR2 SQIVND (reference sequence). The CDR3 length is 17 residues. V shed 4 bases, J shed 0 bases, and the junction held 10 bases outside the gene matches. CDR3 residues: CASSSRQGTSANYGYTF. Written as DNA, the CDR3 is TGTGCCAGTAGTAGCCGACAGGGGACTTCAGCTAACTATGGCTACACCTTC.

The chain employs TRBV7-2 and TRBJ2-5; perhaps TRBD1 as D (6 bases). This CDR3 has 14 residues. V dropped 5 bases and J dropped 5 bases, with 15 bases sitting between them. Germline CDR1 reads SGHTA; CDR2 reads FQGNSA. CDR3 protein: CASSPAGAGETQYF. CDR3 bases: TGTGCCAGCAGCCCGGCAGGGGCCGGGGAGACCCAGTACTTC.

The chain has TRBV18 and TRBJ2-1; 10 nucleotides match TRBD2. The V gene end was trimmed by 6 bases and the J gene end by 8 bases; junction bases not matched to a gene: 10. CDR3 length: 15 residues. Germline CDR1 reads KGHSH; CDR2 reads LQKENI. Here the CDR3 DNA reads TGTGCCAGCTCCTCTCGGGGGACTAGCGTTCATGAGCAGTTCTTC. Amino acid sequence: CASSSRGTSVHEQFF.

The gene calls are TRBV3-1 (or the pseudogene TRBV3-2) and TRBJ2-2, with TRBD2 matching over 14 bases. This CDR3 spans 20 amino acids. With 4 bases clipped from V and 4 bases from J, the junction kept 14 bases outside the gene matches. Germline CDR1 is LGHDT and CDR2 is YNNKEL (reference sequence). The CDR3 DNA reads TGTGCCAGCAGCCTACGCCGGACTAGCGGGAGGTCTATACCCACCGGGGAGCTGTTTTTT. Its translation is CASSLRRTSGRSIPTGELFF.

The J gene is TRBJ1-2, the V gene TRBV10-3, with D perhaps matching TRBD1 (6 bases). CDR3 length: 14 residues. Trimming took off 4 bases at V and 2 bases at J, with 11 bases between the two ends. Germline CDR1 ENHRY, CDR2 SYGVKD. CDR3 bases: TGTGCCATCAGTGGTACAGGGCTAAACTATGGCTACACCTTC. It is translated as CAISGTGLNYGYTF.

The CDR3 nucleotides read TGTGCCAGCAGCCTTGGCGGACTAGCATCCTACGAGCAGTACTTC. Its translation: CASSLGGLASYEQYF. V is TRBV11-3 and J is TRBJ2-7; 8 bases fit TRBD2. This CDR3 region has 15 residues. V trimming: 5 bases; J trimming: 1 base; junction bases outside the gene matches: 7. The germline V gene encodes CDR1 SGHNT and CDR2 YENEEA.

The chain combines TRBV2 with TRBJ2-3, with D perhaps matching TRBD2 (6 bases). V was clipped by 7 bases and J by 1 base, with 9 bases between them. The CDR3 sequence is 13 residues long. Per germline, CDR1 SNHLY and CDR2 FYNNEI. The CDR3 region is CASKERGTDTQYF. The CDR3 DNA reads TGTGCCAGCAAGGAGCGGGGCACAGATACGCAGTATTTT.

The chain has TRBV28 and TRBJ1-1, with 8 positions matching TRBD1. Germline CDR1 is MDHEN and CDR2 is SYDVKM. The V segment lost 6 bases and the J segment 5 bases; nucleotides outside the gene matches: 5. This CDR3 region has 13 residues. The CDR3, as DNA: TGTGCCAGCAGGCTGGACAGGGTAACTGAAGCTTTCTTT. It specifies CASRLDRVTEAFF.

With respect to this clone: This sample also contains other DNA sequences that code for the same CDR3. The chain carries TRBV19 and TRBJ1-1; no clear D gene. The V end was cut by 11 bases, the J end by 0 bases, with 16 bases between. The CDR3 has 14 amino acids. Germline CDR1 is LNHDA and CDR2 is SQIVND (reference sequence). The CDR3 DNA reads as TGTGCCTCCTCCCGAGGCGGTATGAACACTGAAGCTTTCTTT. It encodes CASSRGGMNTEAFF.

The chain employs TRBV5-4 and TRBJ1-2; TRBD1 might be the D (6 bases). V was pared by 4 bases and J by 3 bases, with 10 bases between. The CDR3 is 13 residues long. Germline assignment: CDR1 SGHNT and CDR2 YYREEE (reference sequence). CDR3 DNA: TGTGCCAGCAGCCTGGACAGCCACTATGGCTACACCTTC. Translating it yields CASSLDSHYGYTF.

The V call is TRBV2, the J call TRBJ2-7; 9 bases agree with TRBD1. CDR1 and CDR2 from the germline V gene are SNHLY and FYNNEI. The CDR3 loop spans 12 amino acids. V lost 6 bases to trimming and J lost 5 bases; unmatched junction nucleotides: 2. CDR3 coding DNA: TGTGCCAGCAGCGGGGACAGGGACGAGCAGTACTTC. This translates into CASSGDRDEQYF.

The chain combines TRBV10-3 with TRBJ1-1; maybe TRBD1 (5 bases). The ends were cut back, 8 bases at V and 8 bases at J, with 15 bases in the middle. This CDR3 contains 12 residues. Germline-derived CDR1 and CDR2 are ENHRY and SYGVKD. Here the CDR3 reads CAIQGLTTEAFF. The CDR3 region has the DNA TGTGCCATCCAGGGACTCACGACCGAAGCTTTCTTT.